This T cell receptor (beta chain) was retrieved from a study of regulatory T cells in long-lasting Graves disease. Relying on iRepertoire HTBI primers and Arm-PCR of CDR3 regions, the team built TCR beta libraries. One entry per CDR3 protein, called by TCRdb with MiXCR from the multiplex PCR reads. Of fewer than 650,000 distinct CDR3 sequences in the sample, less than 20% were seen once. Notes on the study in general: What was studied was peripheral blood only, and not thyroid tissue.

The time point here: newly diagnosed GD, antithyroid drugs for less than 3 months. There was RNA extracted from PBMCs, and the TCR library was made from it. Germline V lookup: CDR1 SEHNR, CDR2 FQNEAQ (reference sequence). Trimming removed 5 bases at V and 8 bases at J, with 18 bases between. CDR3 size: 15 residues. Of note for this clonotype: Its target is unknown.

These same data were also listed under a study on T cells in Graves' hyperthyroidism and ophthalmopathy.

This clonotype originated in a woman aged 30 to 39 with Graves disease. The V call is TRBV7-9, the J call TRBJ2-2; D is possibly TRBD1 (5 bases). Specimen: peripheral blood mononuclear cells (PBMCs), collected at new diagnosis, from a patient treated with antithyroid drugs. The CDR3 DNA reads TGTGCCAGCAGCACTGACTCATTTCAGGGAGGGGAGCTGTTTTTT. Translating it yields CASSTDSFQGGELFF.